What follows are 10 T cell receptor beta chains derived from one specimen sequenced in a study of OX40 agonist ivuxolimab in advanced cancers. The method was immunoSEQ multiplex PCR; TCRdb's version includes in-frame clones alone and lacks a portion of them. The data hold roughly 67,000 clones, with about 92% observed a single time. The specimen comprised CD4+ or CD8+ T cells sorted from blood, sampled in a trial of the OX40 agonist ivuxolimab. The receptors come from an adult with an advanced solid tumor such as melanoma, head and neck, liver or kidney cancer.

The V call is TRBV4-1, the J call TRBJ2-2; possibly TRBD1 for D (6 bases). Germline CDR1 reads MGHRA; CDR2 reads YSYEKL. The CDR3 is 17 amino acids. Trimming stripped 0 bases from V and 4 bases from J, with 15 bases between. CDR3 sequence (DNA): TGCGCCAGCAGCCAAGAATCTGGACAGATTATCACCGGGGAGCTGTTTTTT. Residues: CASSQESGQIITGELFF.

The chain is built from TRBV11-2 and TRBJ2-7, with D perhaps matching TRBD1 (6 bases). CDR3 length: 13 amino acids. Trimming removed 8 bases at V and 2 bases at J, with 13 bases between. In germline, CDR1 is SGHAT, CDR2 FQNNGV. CDR3 loop: CASSRRQAYEQYF. In DNA, the CDR3 is TGTGCCAGCTCCCGTCGACAGGCCTACGAGCAGTACTTC.

This CDR3 is CASSFGQMSYEKLFF. In nucleotides, the CDR3 is TGTGCCAGCAGCTTTGGACAGATGTCGTATGAAAAACTGTTTTTT. The rearrangement joins TRBV5-6 to TRBJ1-4, with D possibly being TRBD1 (6 bases). Trimming cost V 2 bases and J 6 bases, with 14 bases left between them. Germline CDR1 SGHDT, CDR2 YYEEEE. This CDR3 has 15 residues.

The chain couples TRBV6-5 to TRBJ1-6; D perhaps matches TRBD1 (6 bases). Trimming removed 2 bases at V and 7 bases at J, with 15 bases between. Germline CDR1 MNHEY, CDR2 SVGAGI. This CDR3 has 16 amino acids. This CDR3 is CASSYAPGTWNSPLHF. CDR3 coding DNA: TGTGCCAGCAGTTACGCCCCGGGGACATGGAATTCACCCCTCCACTTT.

The gene calls are TRBV9 and TRBJ2-1, with D hard to call. Trimming took off 0 bases at V and 3 bases at J, with 4 bases between the two ends. CDR3 size: 13 residues. Germline assignment: CDR1 SGDLS and CDR2 YYNGEE. CDR3 loop: CASSVGDYNEQFF. The CDR3 DNA is TGTGCCAGCAGCGTAGGTGACTACAATGAGCAGTTCTTC.

The chain combines TRBV2 with TRBJ2-7; possibly TRBD1 or TRBD2 for D (5 bases each). The CDR3 loop spans 15 amino acids. With 10 bases removed from V and 0 bases from J, the gap between germline ends came to 19 bases. Germline CDR1 and CDR2: SNHLY and FYNNEI. CDR3 sequence: CAITKGRDPSYEQYF. The DNA for the CDR3 is TGTGCCATAACGAAGGGCAGGGACCCCTCCTACGAGCAGTACTTC.

The chain couples TRBV5-1 to TRBJ2-7; D is possibly TRBD1 (5 bases). The CDR3 runs to 13 residues. The germline CDR1 and CDR2 sequences are SGHRS and YFSETQ. The V gene lost 4 bases and the J gene lost 4 bases, with 12 bases spanning the gap. The DNA for the CDR3 is TGCGCCAGCAGCCACGACAGCGCGTACGAGCAGTACTTC. This encodes CASSHDSAYEQYF. The variable domain in full, with the rest retrieved from reference TRBV5-1 and TRBJ2-7, is KAGVTQTPRYLIKTRGQQVTLSCSPISGHRSVSWYQQTPGQGLQFLFEYFSETQRNKGNFPGRFSGRQFSNSRSEMNVSTLELGDSALYLCASSHDSAYEQYFGPGTRLTVT.

The chain carries TRBV5-1 and TRBJ2-1; D perhaps matches TRBD1 (5 bases). CDR3 length: 15 amino acids. Germline V lookup: CDR1 SGHRS, CDR2 YFSETQ. The V end was cut by 4 bases, the J end by 10 bases, with 21 bases between. CDR3 sequence: CASSPQSPRVEEQFF. The DNA for the CDR3 is TGCGCCAGCAGCCCCCAATCCCCCAGGGTAGAGGAGCAGTTCTTC.

This chain joins TRBV7-9 and TRBJ2-7, with 7 bases fitting TRBD2. The germline gives CDR1 SEHNR, CDR2 FQNEAQ (reference sequence). Trimming at V came to 11 bases and at J to 1 base, leaving 11 bases not matched to a gene. The CDR3 is 14 amino acids. The CDR3, as DNA: TGTGCCGCTGAAAGGGCCGGGGGGTCCTACGAGCAGTACTTC. It encodes CAAERAGGSYEQYF.

The chain uses TRBV19 and TRBJ2-1; 9 nucleotides align to TRBD1. Germline V gives CDR1 LNHDA, CDR2 SQIVND (reference sequence). CDR3 length: 14 residues. V was pared by 5 bases and J by 10 bases, with 9 bases of the junction left unmatched. The CDR3 coding sequence is TGTGCCAGTAGTGTGGGACAGGGATTCCCCGAGCAGTTCTTC. Encoded protein: CASSVGQGFPEQFF.